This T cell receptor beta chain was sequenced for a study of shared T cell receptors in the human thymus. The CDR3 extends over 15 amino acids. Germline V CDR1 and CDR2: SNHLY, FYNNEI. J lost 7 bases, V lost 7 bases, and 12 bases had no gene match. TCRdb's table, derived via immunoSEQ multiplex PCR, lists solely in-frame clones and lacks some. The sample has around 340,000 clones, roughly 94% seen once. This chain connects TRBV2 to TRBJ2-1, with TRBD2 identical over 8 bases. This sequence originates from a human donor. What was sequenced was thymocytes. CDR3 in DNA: TGTGCCAGCACAGCGGGAGAACCCGGAAGGAATGAGCAGTTCTTC. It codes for CASTAGEPGRNEQFF.